This TCR beta chain was found in a study of cytomegalovirus exposure and HLA in healthy donors. Primers: 60 Vbeta forward and 13 Jbeta reverse. Profiled with immunoSEQ multiplex PCR; TCRdb holds only in-frame clones, not every one. The table shows 200,000 to 300,000 clones, with 70% to 90% occurring only once. On this clone: The target antigen is unknown.

Overall study results and limits: Trimming of TCR beta V- and J-genes showed a link, identified in a later analysis, to a missense DCLRE1C variant. Analysis performed later found under 20,000 TCR beta sequences associated with HLA alleles at 0.05 false discovery rate. Among CMV-associated TCR beta chains, most appeared HLA-restricted in a later analysis.

Source material: PBMCs. The source is a woman aged 40-49 years in good health and CMV-seropositive.

The CDR3 region is CASSLGTSGQETQYF. Here the CDR3 DNA reads TGTGCCAGCAGCCTTGGGACTAGCGGTCAAGAGACCCAGTACTTC. V gene TRBV11-3 combines with J gene TRBJ2-5, with TRBD2 matching over 11 bases. Germline-derived CDR1 and CDR2 are SGHNT and YENEEA. There are 15 residues in the CDR3. V dropped 5 bases and J dropped 2; count of bases not matched to a gene: 4.